A single sample is the source of the 14 T cell receptor beta chains below, sequenced in a study of T cell clones after liver transplantation. Libraries were prepared by immunoSEQ multiplex PCR; TCRdb keeps only in-frame clonotypes and omits some of them. The table shows around 100,000 clones, with 84% occurring only once. The starting material was CD4+ T cells from blood, obtained about 50 months after liver transplant. Receptor source: a human patient who received a liver transplant. Some T cells may have originated in the graft donor.

This clone has just a few counts. The rearrangement links TRBV2 to TRBJ2-2; 8 bases match TRBD2. The CDR3 loop spans 14 amino acids. V lost 3 bases to trimming and J lost 7 bases; unmatched junction nucleotides: 4. In germline, CDR1 is SNHLY, CDR2 FYNNEI. The CDR3 loop is CASSDGRVRGELFF. In DNA, the CDR3 is TGTGCCAGCAGTGACGGGAGGGTGCGCGGGGAGCTGTTTTTT.

V and J are TRBV10-1 and TRBJ2-1; D unresolved. The germline V and J ends were trimmed by 2 bases and 0 bases, with 11 bases remaining between them. The length of the CDR3 is 16 residues. Germline CDR1 WNHNN, CDR2 SYGVQD (reference sequence). CDR3 sequence reads: CASSELTSSSYNEQFF. The CDR3 nucleotides read TGCGCCAGCAGTGAGCTGACCTCGAGCTCCTACAATGAGCAGTTCTTC.

The rearrangement links TRBV7-6 to TRBJ2-5, with D possibly TRBD2 on 6 matching bases. The germline gives CDR1 SGHVS, CDR2 FNYEAQ. The CDR3 totals 15 residues. Between the trimmed V and J ends, which lost 1 base and 2 bases, there was a span of 11 bases. The CDR3 nucleotides are TGTGCCAGCAGCTTAGGGGGGGTAGGGCAAGAGACCCAGTACTTC. Translating gives CASSLGGVGQETQYF.

The chain joins TRBV4-1 to TRBJ1-2; a weak D match, TRBD1 (6 bases). This CDR3 has 17 amino acids. CDR1 MGHRA and CDR2 YSYEKL come from the germline V gene. V lost 4 bases to trimming and J lost 4 bases, with 22 bases between them. CDR3 in amino acids: CASSPRGGDSVGYGYTF. Here the CDR3 DNA reads TGCGCCAGCAGCCCAAGGGGGGGAGATAGTGTAGGCTATGGCTACACCTTC.

This chain joins TRBV6-1 and TRBJ1-6; no reliable D call. The V end was cut by 5 bases, the J end by 6 bases, with 14 bases between. Germline V CDR1 and CDR2: MNHNS, SASEGT. The CDR3 runs 15 residues. The CDR3 sequence is CASSSNTQINSPLHF. CDR3 DNA sequence: TGTGCCAGCAGTTCGAACACTCAAATTAATTCACCCCTCCACTTT.

This chain joins TRBV27 and TRBJ2-6; 9 positions match TRBD2. CDR1 is MNHEY, CDR2 SMNVEV, per germline (reference sequence). Trimming removed 5 bases from V and 4 bases from J; junction bases left unmatched: 18. The length of the CDR3 is 20 residues. The CDR3 coding sequence is TGTGCCAGCAGTCCCGCCCTCGGGCTGGCGGGAGGGGCCGGGGCCAACGTCCTGACTTTC. It is translated as CASSPALGLAGGAGANVLTF.

This clone was detected only once. The chain recombines TRBV25-1 with TRBJ1-1, with D possibly TRBD1 on 6 matching bases. The CDR3 extends over 14 amino acids. The germline V gene encodes CDR1 MGHDK and CDR2 SYGVNS. Between the trimmed V and J ends, which lost 6 bases and 1 base, there was a span of 12 bases. The CDR3 DNA sequence: TGTGCCAGCAGCATAACAGGGCCGAACACTGAAGCTTTCTTT. Translating it yields CASSITGPNTEAFF.

This chain joins TRBV5-1 and TRBJ2-6, with unresolved D. CDR1 and CDR2 from the germline V gene are SGHRS and YFSETQ. CDR3 length: 16 residues. V was pared by 4 bases and J by 2 bases, with 13 bases between. DNA for the CDR3: TGCGCCAGCAGCCCGTGGTTCGGAACTGGGGCCAACGTCCTGACTTTC. This translates into CASSPWFGTGANVLTF. The full variable domain, completed using reference TRBV5-1 and TRBJ2-6, is KAGVTQTPRYLIKTRGQQVTLSCSPISGHRSVSWYQQTPGQGLQFLFEYFSETQRNKGNFPGRFSGRQFSNSRSEMNVSTLELGDSALYLCASSPWFGTGANVLTFGAGSRLTVL.

The chain recombines TRBV5-1 with TRBJ1-4; D is ambiguous. Germline values: CDR1 SGHRS, CDR2 YFSETQ. Trimming shortened V by 0 bases and J by 7 bases, and 16 bases separated the two germline ends. The CDR3 consists of 16 residues. CDR3 protein: CASSLAGGGKGEKLFF. The CDR3 DNA sequence: TGCGCCAGCAGCTTGGCCGGTGGAGGGAAAGGTGAAAAACTGTTTTTT.

V usage is TRBV7-3 and J usage is TRBJ2-5; D is undetermined. Matching the DNA end better, TRBJ2-7 makes the J call doubtful. The germline V gene encodes CDR1 SGHTA and CDR2 FQGTGA. This CDR3 is built from 13 residues. CDR3 sequence reads: CASSLTGWNEQYF. As DNA, the CDR3 is TGTGCCAGCAGCTTAACGGGGTGGAACGAGCAGTACTTC.

This clone has only one observation. V is TRBV10-1 and J is TRBJ2-3; D may correspond to TRBD1 or TRBD2 (5 bases each). The CDR3 totals 13 residues. CDR1 is WNHNN, CDR2 SYGVQD, per germline (reference sequence). V lost 5 bases and J lost 5, with 11 bases in between. CDR3 sequence: CASSWDPGDTQYF. CDR3 DNA: TGCGCCAGCAGTTGGGACCCGGGAGATACGCAGTATTTT.

The genes are TRBV7-2 and TRBJ2-7; the D gene is possibly TRBD2 (5 bases). Germline V CDR1 and CDR2: SGHTA, FQGNSA. V was trimmed by 0 bases and J by 7 bases, leaving 10 bases between them. The CDR3 spans 13 residues. DNA for the CDR3: TGTGCCAGCAGCTTAGCGCGAACGGGAGAGCAGTACTTC. This sequence encodes CASSLARTGEQYF.

This chain links TRBV11-1 with TRBJ1-2, with no clear D. V was cut by 5 bases and J by 4 bases, with 11 bases left in between. This CDR3 contains 13 residues. Germline V lookup: CDR1 SGHAT, CDR2 FQDESV (reference sequence). The CDR3 region is CASSLDSGYGYTF. The CDR3, as DNA: TGTGCCAGCAGCCTAGACTCCGGCTATGGCTACACCTTC.

Only a few counts were recorded for this clone. The rearrangement links TRBV19 to TRBJ2-1, with 8 positions matching TRBD2. Trimming at V came to 5 bases and at J to 8 bases, leaving 11 bases not matched to a gene. The CDR3 extends over 15 amino acids. CDR1 is LNHDA, CDR2 SQIVND, per germline (reference sequence). The CDR3 region is CASSSRTWTSHEQFF. Here the CDR3 DNA reads TGTGCCAGTAGTTCTCGAACTTGGACTAGCCATGAGCAGTTCTTC.